This T cell receptor (beta chain) was captured in a study of shared clonotypes between healthy human individuals (dated by TCRdb to 2020 to 2021). Study-wide context: The cohort included three men and two women between 18 and 49 years of age. Per donor, three plates each were used for CD4 naive and CD4 memory, two for CD8 naive, and one for CD8 memory. Blood TCR repertoires of four to six healthy adults were deeply sequenced to estimate repertoire size and the extent of clonotype sharing between individuals. To increase sequencing depth and limit assay-specific biases, TCR repertoire library preparation and sequencing were carried out by different laboratories using diverse techniques. Between about 0.94 and 8.9 billion PBMCs per donor were obtained by leukapheresis. The paper's findings and limits, for the study overall: Pairwise subsampling indicated that sequencing depth was expected to affect the degree of clonotype sharing among donors. Naive subsets generally had larger estimated clonotype richness than memory subsets did. Higher generation probabilities were observed for clonotypes shared by all four sorted-subset donors than for non-shared clonotypes. Rarefaction of sorted-subset datasets indicated incomplete sequencing despite the large sequencing depth. Because the study included a small number of donors, the genetic and exposure-history diversity represented was limited. Sampling was limited to blood, and TCR repertoires in tissue likely differ from TCR repertoires in blood. About 5% of naive CD4, around 3.5% of naive CD8, 2.3% of memory CD4, and about 0.4% of memory CD8 clonotypes were shared across several donors.

Concerning this clone itself: Its antigen target is currently unknown. Qualities for individual bases were not recorded, and no much larger clone is one base off.

Using the deep immunoSEQ assay, multiplex PCR amplified TCR CDR3 regions from genomic DNA. Extracted genomic DNA from each cell subset was spread evenly across all wells of several immunoSEQ 96-well plates, with each plate serving as a replicate. For sorted subsets, roughly 200 ng of genomic DNA, equivalent to some 33,000 T cell genomes, went into each replicate PCR. Purified libraries were quantified with a Qubit 3.0 fluorometer, sized on a Bioanalyzer 2100, and re-quantified with the KAPA Library Quantification kit. Each immunoSEQ 96-well plate was sequenced on its own single-read 150-cycle Illumina NextSeq 550 flow cell. The study's own analysis went as follows. Because the immunoSEQ output held only junctional sequences and lacked quality scores, the filtering could not match the filtering applied to full-length reads. To assign V/J genes and CDR3, sequences were annotated using PyIR, a Python wrapper for IgBLAST v1.9, with IMGT germline references. Reads were filtered out if the reads had weak V/J assignments (E-value above 1e-6), no CDR3, stop codons, out-of-frame junctions, or ambiguous translated residues. V3J clonotypes were defined by identical inferred V gene, J gene, and CDR3 amino acid sequence. The percentage overlap between two repertoires was calculated by dividing the number of shared unique clonotypes by the size of the smaller repertoire. Repertoire richness was assessed with RTK rarefaction, the Chao1 estimator, and Recon v2.1 estimates of unobserved clonotypes. Generation probabilities for all TCRbeta clonotypes obtained by the gDNA method from a handful of donors were computed using OLGA. TCRdb carries this immuneACCESS record with in-frame sequences only. Its versions omit some clonotypes, under half of them owing to an unresolved V gene in the studies checked, with the rest unexplained. The V and J calls and clone size are taken from that table; D and trimming were inferred from the DNA. The sample table lists 2.3 million or so clones, 90% to 95% of them with a count of one. Of the sample, 0.35% to 0.45% falls within the top ten clones.

The germline V gene encodes CDR1 SGHNT and CDR2 YENEEA. CDR3 length: 14 amino acids, cysteine to phenylalanine. The kept DNA is CDR3 alone, 42 bases in frame from the first base. Clipping removes 5 bases from V and 5 bases from J, with 6 as the unmatched junction base count. Donors were healthy HIV-negative adults with no recently reported acute infections or vaccinations. Every donor was a Caucasian adult living in Nashville, Tennessee, USA. CD4+ T cells were enriched by magnetic negative selection; naive cells were then positively selected on CD45RA, and the negative fraction formed the memory subset. After blood collection by leukapheresis, PBMCs were isolated using Ficoll-Histopaque density gradient centrifugation and then cryopreserved in the vapor phase of liquid nitrogen. Analytical flow cytometry was used to check the purity and quantity of each magnetically sorted T cell population. Genomic DNA was isolated from every sorted fraction and measured by UV absorbance on a Nanodrop 2000c.

This receptor was identified in a man between 18 and 29 years old in good health. Some clones in this sample may be carry-over from other donors' samples. Input material: naive CD4+ T cells from PBMCs. The sample's cell subset or site label is to be understood as: CD45RA+ positively selected. This sequence uses TRBV11-3 and TRBJ2-7, with TRBD1 identical over 10 junction bases. The CDR3 amino acid sequence is: CASSPRDRGNEQYF. The DNA sequence follows: TGTGCCAGCAGCCCCCGGGACAGGGGCAACGAGCAGTACTTC.